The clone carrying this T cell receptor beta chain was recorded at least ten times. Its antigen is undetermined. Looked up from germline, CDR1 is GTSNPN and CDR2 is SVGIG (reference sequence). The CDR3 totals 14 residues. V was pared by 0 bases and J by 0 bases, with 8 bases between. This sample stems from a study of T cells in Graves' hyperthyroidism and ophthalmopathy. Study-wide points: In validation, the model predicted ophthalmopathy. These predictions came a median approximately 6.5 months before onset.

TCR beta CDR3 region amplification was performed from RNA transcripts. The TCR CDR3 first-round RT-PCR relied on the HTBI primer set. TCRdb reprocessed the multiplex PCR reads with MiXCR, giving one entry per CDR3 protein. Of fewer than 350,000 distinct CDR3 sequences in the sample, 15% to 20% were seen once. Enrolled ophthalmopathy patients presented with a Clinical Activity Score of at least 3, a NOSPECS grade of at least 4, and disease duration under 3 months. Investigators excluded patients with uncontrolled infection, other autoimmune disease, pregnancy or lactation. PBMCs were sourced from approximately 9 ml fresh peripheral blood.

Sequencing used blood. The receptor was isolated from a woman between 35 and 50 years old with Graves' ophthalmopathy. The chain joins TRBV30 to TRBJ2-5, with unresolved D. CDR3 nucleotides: TGTGCCTGGAGTGTACTGGCAGACCAAGAGACCCAGTACTTC. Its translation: CAWSVLADQETQYF. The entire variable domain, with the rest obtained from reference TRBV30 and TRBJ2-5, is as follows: SQTIHQWPATLVQPVGSPLSLECTVEGTSNPNLYWYRQAAGRGLQLLFYSVGIGQISSEVPQNLSASRPQDRQFILSSKKLLLSDSGFYLCAWSVLADQETQYFGPGTRLLVL.